The 21 T cell receptor beta chains below were found in one sample sequenced in a study of blood T cell repertoires in COVID-19. Profiled with immunoSEQ multiplex PCR; TCRdb holds only in-frame clones, not every one. The sample carries tens of thousands of clones, approximately 90% recorded once. Sequenced input: peripheral blood. These receptors were obtained from an elderly woman with active COVID-19.

The gene calls are TRBV5-1 and TRBJ1-6, with D tentatively TRBD1 (6 bases). The CDR3 spans 13 residues. Germline values: CDR1 SGHRS, CDR2 YFSETQ. Trimming took 4 bases from V and 6 from J, leaving 8 bases between them. CDR3 coding DNA: TGCGCCAGCAGCCAGGACAGTAATTCACCCCTCCACTTT. Protein product: CASSQDSNSPLHF.

The genes are TRBV3-1 (or the pseudogene TRBV3-2) and TRBJ2-1; 11 bases match TRBD2. The CDR3 sequence is 15 residues long. Germline-derived CDR1 and CDR2 are LGHDT and YNNKEL (reference sequence). V was pared by 5 bases and J by 6 bases, with 6 bases of the junction left unmatched. The CDR3 sequence: CASSSRLAGLNEQFF. The CDR3 DNA reads TGTGCCAGCAGCTCCCGACTAGCGGGACTCAATGAGCAGTTCTTC.

The chain employs TRBV7-2 and TRBJ2-1; D uncertain. CDR3 length: 15 residues. The V end lost 5 bases, the J end lost 4 bases, and 15 bases lay between the germline ends. Germline loops: CDR1 SGHTA, CDR2 FQGNSA. CDR3 amino acids: CASSRYHHGYNEQFF. DNA of the CDR3: TGTGCCAGCAGCCGTTACCACCACGGGTACAATGAGCAGTTCTTC.

This chain links TRBV28 with TRBJ1-1; D is possibly TRBD1 (5 bases). Looked up from germline, CDR1 is MDHEN and CDR2 is SYDVKM. Trimming stripped 8 bases from V and 6 bases from J, with 16 bases between. The CDR3 is 13 amino acids. Here the CDR3 reads CASRDSLAAEAFF. The CDR3 DNA sequence: TGTGCCAGCCGGGACTCCCTCGCCGCTGAAGCTTTCTTT.

The chain recombines TRBV7-2 with TRBJ2-7; 9 bases line up with TRBD1. The CDR3 sequence is 18 residues long. Trimming cost V 0 bases and J 5 bases; bases outside gene matches: 14. Looked up from germline, CDR1 is SGHTA and CDR2 is FQGNSA. CDR3: CASSLAPFPGTGRNEQYF. CDR3 DNA sequence: TGTGCCAGCAGCTTAGCGCCCTTTCCCGGGACAGGGCGGAACGAGCAGTACTTC.

In this sample, this clone turned up a few times. The J gene is TRBJ2-5, the V gene TRBV2; 8 nucleotides match TRBD1. V dropped 3 bases and J dropped 10; count of bases not matched to a gene: 4. Germline loops: CDR1 SNHLY, CDR2 FYNNEI. The CDR3 loop spans 12 amino acids. CDR3 sequence reads: CASSEDRVGQYF. The DNA of the CDR3 is TGTGCCAGCAGTGAGGACAGGGTAGGCCAGTACTTC.

The gene calls are TRBV5-1 and TRBJ2-3, with 11 bases matching TRBD2. The CDR3 is 19 amino acids. V was clipped by 0 bases and J by 3 bases; unmatched bases: 12. CDR1 and CDR2 (germline): SGHRS, YFSETQ. The CDR3 nucleotides read TGCGCCAGCAGCTTGGCCGTTAGCGGGAGGGCCAGATCGACAGATACGCAGTATTTT. Amino acid sequence: CASSLAVSGRARSTDTQYF.

The chain employs TRBV21-1 and TRBJ2-7; TRBD1, the D gene given by the table, was not confirmed from the DNA. TRBV21-1 is annotated as a pseudogene. The length of the CDR3 is 17 residues. The CDR3, as DNA: TGTGCCAGCAGCAAAGAAAGGGGGCCTCCTCAAGGCTACGAGCAGTACTTC. Residues: CASSKERGPPQGYEQYF.

The chain is built from TRBV27 and TRBJ2-5; D uncertain. Trimming shortened V by 2 bases and J by 4 bases, and 14 bases separated the two germline ends. Germline lookup yields CDR1 MNHEY and CDR2 SMNVEV (reference sequence). CDR3 length: 15 amino acids. CDR3 region: CASSLRVGSSETQYF. DNA of the CDR3: TGTGCCAGCAGTTTAAGAGTGGGCAGTTCAGAGACCCAGTACTTC.

The V and J genes are TRBV4-3 and TRBJ2-1, with a tentative D call TRBD1 (7 bases). The CDR3 sequence is 15 residues long. V lost 0 bases and J lost 8, with 14 bases in between. Looked up from germline, CDR1 is LGHNA and CDR2 is YSLEER. The chain's CDR3 is CASSQEGGQFDEQFF. The CDR3 nucleotides read TGCGCCAGCAGCCAAGAGGGGGGACAGTTCGATGAGCAGTTCTTC.

The rearrangement joins TRBV11-3 to TRBJ2-7; 7 positions match TRBD1. The CDR3 is 19 residues long. With V trimmed by 7 bases and J by 7 bases, 28 bases remained unmatched. Germline assignment: CDR1 SGHNT and CDR2 YENEEA. CDR3 nucleotides: TGTGCCAGCACCGTATACTTCTCTGGGACGGGGCCAGGGGGTAAAGAGCAGTACTTC. It translates to CASTVYFSGTGPGGKEQYF.

The rearrangement joins TRBV27 to TRBJ1-2; possibly TRBD1 for D (5 bases). The CDR3 extends over 14 amino acids. CDR1 and CDR2 (germline): MNHEY, SMNVEV (reference sequence). Trimming left V 2 bases short and J 3 bases short, with 10 bases between. The CDR3 protein is CASSLTTGHYGYTF. The CDR3 nucleotides are TGTGCCAGCAGTTTAACTACAGGCCACTATGGCTACACCTTC.

The V call is TRBV18, the J call TRBJ2-4; tentative D call: TRBD2 (6 bases). The CDR3 is made up of 16 amino acids. V lost 3 bases and J lost 0, with 12 bases in between. The germline V gene has CDR1 KGHSH and CDR2 LQKENI. The CDR3 region is CASSPAWGVAKNIQYF. CDR3 bases: TGTGCCAGCTCACCGGCCTGGGGGGTAGCCAAAAACATTCAGTACTTC.

The chain has TRBV19 and TRBJ1-1; possibly TRBD1 for D (5 bases). In germline, CDR1 is LNHDA, CDR2 SQIVND (reference sequence). The CDR3 consists of 15 residues. V was trimmed by 4 bases and J by 1 base, leaving 13 bases between them. The CDR3 region is CASSTLTVENTEAFF. The CDR3 nucleotides are TGTGCCAGTAGTACCTTGACAGTTGAGAACACTGAAGCTTTCTTT. Full variable domain (outside the CDR3, taken from reference TRBV19 and TRBJ1-1): DGGITQSPKYLFRKEGQNVTLSCEQNLNHDAMYWYRQDPGQGLRLIYYSQIVNDFQKGDIAEGYSVSREKKESFPLTVTSAQKNPTAFYLCASSTLTVENTEAFFGQGTRLTVV.

The V and J genes are TRBV5-4 and TRBJ2-7; 12 bases are shared with TRBD2. There are 14 residues in the CDR3. The V gene's germline CDR1 is SGHNT and CDR2 YYREEE (reference sequence). With V trimmed by 4 bases and J by 3 bases, 2 bases remained unmatched. The CDR3 DNA reads TGTGCCAGCAGCAGGGGACTAGCGGGCTACGAGCAGTACTTC. As protein: CASSRGLAGYEQYF. Using reference TRBV5-4 and TRBJ2-7 for the parts outside the CDR3, the full variable domain is ETGVTQSPTHLIKTRGQQVTLRCSSQSGHNTVSWYQQALGQGPQFIFQYYREEENGRGNFPPRFSGLQFPNYSSELNVNALELDDSALYLCASSRGLAGYEQYFGPGTRLTVT.

V gene TRBV18 combines with J gene TRBJ2-1; 8 nucleotides line up with TRBD1. CDR1 is KGHSH and CDR2 is LQKENI in the germline V gene. V was pared by 2 bases and J by 6 bases, with 6 bases of the junction left unmatched. The CDR3 consists of 15 residues. The CDR3 sequence: CASSPSGQDANEQFF. CDR3 nucleotide sequence: TGTGCCAGCTCACCATCGGGACAGGATGCCAATGAGCAGTTCTTC.

Only one count was recorded for this clone. The chain combines TRBV7-8 with TRBJ2-1, with a tentative D call TRBD2 (5 bases). Germline lookup yields CDR1 SGHVS and CDR2 FQNEAQ. V was shortened by 6 bases and J by 5 bases, with 11 bases between the two germline ends. CDR3 size: 13 residues. For the CDR3, the DNA is TGTGCCAGCAGTCGAGGGAGCAACAATGAGCAGTTCTTC. This translates into CASSRGSNNEQFF.

The chain recombines TRBV5-1 with TRBJ2-3, with a possible D match to TRBD1 (7 bases). The CDR3 loop spans 14 amino acids. The germline V and J ends were trimmed by 0 bases and 6 bases, with 11 bases remaining between them. Germline lookup yields CDR1 SGHRS and CDR2 YFSETQ. The CDR3 coding sequence is TGCGCCAGCAGCTTGGCCAGGGGGGCGGATACGCAGTATTTT. As protein: CASSLARGADTQYF.

This clone was found once. The genes are TRBV28 and TRBJ1-1, with D perhaps matching TRBD1 (5 bases). The length of the CDR3 is 11 residues. Germline V gives CDR1 MDHEN, CDR2 SYDVKM. The ends were cut back, 6 bases at V and 5 bases at J, with 7 bases in the middle. The DNA of the CDR3 is TGTGCCAGCAGCCCAGGGACTGAAGCTTTCTTT. Translating it yields CASSPGTEAFF.

V and J are TRBV5-5 and TRBJ2-5, with a weak D call TRBD2 (6 bases). Germline CDR1 and CDR2: SGHKS and YYEKEE (reference sequence). V shed 2 bases and J shed 2 bases, with 7 bases lying between them. The CDR3 has 13 residues. CDR3 loop: CASSFGGQETQYF. The CDR3 DNA reads as TGTGCCAGCAGCTTTGGGGGGCAAGAGACCCAGTACTTC.

The chain links TRBV9 to TRBJ2-7; D is ambiguous. The CDR3 totals 16 residues. Germline CDR1 SGDLS, CDR2 YYNGEE. Deletions cut 8 bases from V and 0 bases from J, with 21 bases between. The CDR3, as DNA: TGTGCCAGTTCCTTCACGTGGGCTCCGAGCTCCTACGAGCAGTACTTC. Encoded protein: CASSFTWAPSSYEQYF.